This TCR beta chain was identified in a study of OX40 agonist ivuxolimab in advanced cancers. The V gene's germline CDR1 is SGHTA and CDR2 FQGNSA. The CDR3 loop spans 15 amino acids. V was cut by 0 bases and J by 1 base, with 9 bases left in between. The table came from immunoSEQ multiplex PCR; TCRdb's copy has only in-frame clones and leaves some out. Of 45,000 to 50,000 clones listed, 60% to 85% are singletons. Study findings and constraints: Patients who responded partially at 0.1-3.0 mg/kg showed clonal expansion ranking among the lowest.

Details on this clone: Antigen: not known.

The chain has TRBV7-2 and TRBJ1-1; no clear D gene. This clonotype was obtained from an adult with an advanced solid tumor such as melanoma, head and neck, liver or kidney cancer. The specimen comprised CD4+ or CD8+ T cells sorted from blood, sampled in a trial of the OX40 agonist ivuxolimab. CDR3 DNA sequence: TGTGCCAGCAGCTTAGCCCGGACGGGGAACACTGAAGCTTTCTTT. It is translated as CASSLARTGNTEAFF. Full variable domain (rest looked up from reference TRBV7-2 and TRBJ1-1): GAGVSQSPSNKVTEKGKDVELRCDPISGHTALYWYRQSLGQGLEFLIYFQGNSAPDKSGLPSDRFSAERTGGSVSTLTIQRTQQEDSAVYLCASSLARTGNTEAFFGQGTRLTVV.